What follows are 13 T cell receptor beta chains derived from one specimen sequenced in a study of HIV-infected children after antiretroviral therapy interruption. RNA-based 3' RACE libraries used unique molecular identifiers. One entry per CDR3 protein results from TCRdb running MiXCR on the 3' RACE reads. The repertoire includes 40,000 to 50,000 distinct CDR3 sequences, more than 3.5% of them detected once, and 0.6% to 0.85% sits in the top ten. The sample's treatment: PENTA 11 planned treatment interruption arm or continuous ART arm. Material: CD45RA+ CD4+ T cells from PBMCs, pooled from several time points, obtained from a donor given antiretroviral therapy, either interrupted or continuous. The subset is: naive CD4+ CD45RA+ CD45RO- T cells. The receptors stem from a pool of human donors with HIV.

By sample share, this clonotype is medium-sized (0.01 to 0.1%). V and J are TRBV6-6 and TRBJ1-2; D is unresolved. The length of the CDR3 is 12 residues. Between the trimmed V and J ends, which lost 7 bases and 10 bases, there was a span of 16 bases. The germline gives CDR1 MNHNY, CDR2 SVGAGI (reference sequence). This chain's CDR3 is CASTLRRDVYTF. The DNA of the CDR3 is TGTGCCAGCACCTTACGGAGGGATGTCTACACCTTC.

The chain uses TRBV2 and TRBJ1-5; TRBD1 matches 8 bases. There are 15 residues in the CDR3. Germline CDR1 is SNHLY and CDR2 is FYNNEI. With V trimmed by 5 bases and J by 0 bases, 3 bases remained unmatched. The chain's CDR3 is CASSQDRASNQPQHF. As DNA, the CDR3 is TGTGCCAGCAGTCAGGACAGGGCTAGCAATCAGCCCCAGCATTTT.

The chain links TRBV25-1 to TRBJ1-2, with 7 positions matching TRBD1. This CDR3 contains 14 residues. The trim removed 6 bases at V and 6 bases at J, leaving 10 bases unmatched. From germline, CDR1 is MGHDK and CDR2 SYGVNS. CDR3 sequence: CASSPSGTAHGYTF. CDR3 coding DNA: TGTGCCAGCAGCCCGTCCGGGACAGCTCATGGCTACACCTTC.

This clonotype appeared many times. The rearrangement uses TRBV5-6 and TRBJ1-5; no firm D call. Trimming took 4 bases from V and 7 from J, leaving 9 bases between them. The CDR3 covers 12 residues. CDR1 SGHDT and CDR2 YYEEEE come from the germline V gene. CDR3: CASSLLGQPQHF. DNA for the CDR3: TGTGCCAGCAGCCTGTTGGGCCAGCCCCAGCATTTT.

This clonotype turned up a few times. V is TRBV2 and J is TRBJ2-5; D remains ambiguous. CDR3 length equals 13 residues. Per the germline V gene, CDR1 is SNHLY and CDR2 is FYNNEI. V lost 6 bases and J 5 bases, leaving 13 bases between the germline ends. The CDR3 region is CASRETWAETQYF. In nucleotides, the CDR3 is TGTGCCAGCAGGGAAACCTGGGCGGAGACCCAGTACTTC.

This clonotype has just a few counts. The J gene is TRBJ2-1, the V gene TRBV6-2 or TRBV6-3; the D gene is possibly TRBD1 (5 bases). Germline assignment: CDR1 MNHEY and CDR2 SVGEGT. Trimming stripped 2 bases from V and 6 bases from J, with 14 bases between. The CDR3 covers 15 residues. The CDR3, as DNA: TGTGCCAGCAGTTACGCCCGCCAACAGGTCAATGAGCAGTTCTTC. Protein product: CASSYARQQVNEQFF.

CDR3 in amino acids: CASSLNGGPNSPLHF. CDR3 bases: TGTGCCAGCAGCTTAAATGGGGGCCCCAATTCACCCCTCCACTTT. The chain joins TRBV7-3 to TRBJ1-6; tentative D call: TRBD1 (6 bases). V lost 1 base, J lost 7 bases, and 11 bases lay in between. This CDR3 contains 15 residues. Germline V gene lookup returns CDR1 SGHTA and CDR2 FQGTGA.

This clonotype was seen more than once but under ten times. The chain carries TRBV6-1 and TRBJ1-1; D not resolved. Germline loops: CDR1 MNHNS, CDR2 SASEGT. Trimming cost V 1 base and J 10 bases, with 13 bases left between them. This CDR3 has 13 residues. CDR3 in amino acids: CASSEVRDTGAFF. CDR3 nucleotides: TGTGCCAGCAGTGAAGTGAGGGATACCGGAGCTTTCTTT.

This clonotype was counted many times. The chain uses TRBV12-3 or TRBV12-4 and TRBJ1-5, with 10 nucleotides matching TRBD1. J was trimmed by 5 bases and V by 4 bases; bases with no gene match: 5. This CDR3 is 15 amino acids long. The DNA for the CDR3 is TGTGCCAGCAGTTCAGGGACAGGGGACTATCAGCCCCAGCATTTT. This sequence encodes CASSSGTGDYQPQHF.

This clonotype was counted many times. CDR3 protein: CSATGLATGELFF. The CDR3 bases are TGCAGTGCTACGGGACTAGCGACCGGGGAGCTGTTTTTT. The rearrangement uses TRBV20-1 and TRBJ2-2; 10 nucleotides align to TRBD2. Germline V gene data show CDR1 as DFQATT and CDR2 as SNEGSKA (reference sequence). This CDR3 comprises 13 residues. Trimming took 4 bases from V and 5 from J; bases not matched to a gene: 1.

The rearrangement uses TRBV5-4 and TRBJ1-2, with 9 nucleotides matching TRBD1. Trimming took 4 bases from V and 3 from J; bases not matched to a gene: 16. The CDR3 is 18 residues long. Per germline, CDR1 SGHNT and CDR2 YYREEE (reference sequence). Here the CDR3 DNA reads TGTGCCAGCAGCGACCCGGGACAGGGCTTCCCGTTCGACTATGGCTACACCTTC. Encoded protein: CASSDPGQGFPFDYGYTF.

CDR3 nucleotide sequence: TGCAGTGCTAGAGGTGGTAGTGGAGGCCGAAGCAGCTACGAGCAGTACTTC. Protein: CSARGGSGGRSSYEQYF. The J gene is TRBJ2-7, the V gene TRBV20-1, with TRBD2 as a possible D gene (5 bases). The CDR3 runs to 17 residues. V was trimmed by 1 base and J by 3 bases, leaving 22 bases between them. The germline CDR1 and CDR2 sequences are DFQATT and SNEGSKA (reference sequence).

There are a few counts of this clonotype. The CDR3 sequence: CASSLSQDNQPQHF. DNA of the CDR3: TGTGCCAGCAGCCTAAGTCAGGACAATCAGCCCCAGCATTTT. The chain is built from TRBV3-1 and TRBJ1-5; D call uncertain. Trimming took off 4 bases at V and 3 bases at J, with 10 bases between the two ends. This CDR3 is 14 amino acids long. Per germline, CDR1 LGHDT and CDR2 YNNKEL (reference sequence).